Following are 22 T cell receptor beta chains from one sample sequenced in a study of radiation and T cells in renal cell carcinoma. The time point here: blood 4 weeks post-SBRT, at nephrectomy. The treatment here: 15 Gy SBRT to primary tumor, nephrectomy 4 weeks later. Measured with immunoSEQ multiplex PCR; TCRdb has only the in-frame clones, and not every one. The sample consists of some 31,000 clones, roughly 80% of them appearing once. This specimen consisted of blood, obtained from a patient whose treatment included radiotherapy and nephrectomy. Receptors originate from a man aged 55-75 years with renal cell carcinoma.

CDR3 bases: TGTGCCAGCAGCGTAGGGACAGAAGAGACCCAGTACTTC. Translating it yields CASSVGTEETQYF. The V gene is TRBV9, the J gene TRBJ2-5; maybe TRBD1 (6 bases). Germline V gene lookup returns CDR1 SGDLS and CDR2 YYNGEE. V was cut by 0 bases and J by 3 bases, with 6 bases left in between. There are 13 residues in the CDR3.

This chain links TRBV14 with TRBJ2-7, with 7 bases matching TRBD2. The junction had 11 bases not matched to a gene; V was cut back by 2 bases and J by 13 bases. CDR1 SGHDN and CDR2 FVKESK come from the germline V gene. The length of the CDR3 is 13 residues. This CDR3 reads CASSQTASGAAYF. CDR3 sequence (DNA): TGTGCCAGCAGCCAAACCGCTAGCGGCGCTGCTTACTTC.

The J gene is TRBJ1-3, the V gene TRBV6-5; no definite D call. The CDR3 runs 15 residues. Looked up from germline, CDR1 is MNHEY and CDR2 is SVGAGI. Trimming left V 0 bases short and J 3 bases short, with 9 bases between. The chain's CDR3 is CASSYSTSGGNTIYF. CDR3 DNA: TGTGCCAGCAGTTACTCGACTAGCGGTGGAAACACCATATATTTT.

This rearrangement joins TRBV5-1 to TRBJ2-7; tentatively, D is TRBD2 (5 bases). Per germline, CDR1 SGHRS and CDR2 YFSETQ. Trimming cost V 3 bases and J 2 bases, with 12 bases left between them. The CDR3 contains 14 residues. The CDR3 DNA reads as TGCGCCAGCAGCTCGGACGGGATCCCCTACGAGCAGTACTTC. Translation gives CASSSDGIPYEQYF.

The chain carries TRBV10-3 and TRBJ2-1, with D perhaps TRBD2 (6 bases). Germline V gene data show CDR1 as ENHRY and CDR2 as SYGVKD. Between the trimmed V and J ends, which lost 3 bases and 8 bases, there was a span of 32 bases. The CDR3 runs 20 residues. Written as DNA, the CDR3 is TGTGCCATCAGTGATTCCCCGTTATTCCCCGGGCGGGGTAAATCGGATGAGCAGTTCTTC. Its protein product is CAISDSPLFPGRGKSDEQFF.

The rearrangement links TRBV4-1 to TRBJ2-3, with 7 bases aligning to TRBD2. CDR3 length: 16 amino acids. In germline, CDR1 is MGHRA, CDR2 YSYEKL. With 4 bases clipped from V and 2 bases from J, the junction kept 9 bases outside the gene matches. The CDR3 nucleotides read TGCGCCAGCAGCCGGAGGGAGGGAGGGCCCACAGATACGCAGTATTTT. Translating gives CASSRREGGPTDTQYF.

The V gene is TRBV28, the J gene TRBJ1-5; TRBD1 agrees at 7 bases. This CDR3 has 15 amino acids. J was trimmed by 2 bases and V by 6 bases; bases with no gene match: 7. Germline V gene sequence: CDR1 MDHEN, CDR2 SYDVKM. CDR3 loop: CASSSGGFRNQPQHF. CDR3 DNA sequence: TGTGCCAGCAGCTCAGGGGGATTCCGCAATCAGCCCCAGCATTTT.

This clone was detected only a few times. The J gene is TRBJ2-2, the V gene TRBV29-1; 8 bases map to TRBD2. Trimming removed 5 bases from V and 4 bases from J; junction bases left unmatched: 6. Germline CDR1 SQVTM, CDR2 ANQGSEA. CDR3 length equals 14 residues. The CDR3 loop reads CSVFGTSGTGELFF. The CDR3, as DNA: TGCAGCGTTTTTGGGACTAGTGGCACCGGGGAGCTGTTTTTT.

The rearrangement joins TRBV7-9 to TRBJ2-6; D not certain. Trimming left V 4 bases short and J 2 bases short, with 15 bases between. Per germline, CDR1 SEHNR and CDR2 FQNEAQ (reference sequence). The CDR3 runs to 17 residues. The CDR3 DNA is TGTGCCAGCAGCTGGTCCGGCTCAGGTGCTGGGGCCAACGTCCTGACTTTC. It yields the protein CASSWSGSGAGANVLTF.

DNA for the CDR3: TGTGCCATCAGTGGTGCAGGTTACGAGCAGTACTTC. This codes for CAISGAGYEQYF. The V gene is TRBV10-3, the J gene TRBJ2-7; no clear D. This CDR3 spans 12 amino acids. V lost 4 bases to trimming and J lost 4 bases, with 8 bases between them. Germline-derived CDR1 and CDR2 are ENHRY and SYGVKD.

V usage is TRBV10-1 and J usage is TRBJ2-1; D remains unclear. The CDR3 sequence is 13 residues long. Looked up from germline, CDR1 is WNHNN and CDR2 is SYGVQD (reference sequence). The V and J ends lost 3 bases and 5 bases respectively, with 8 bases between them. The CDR3 spells CASSEIQNNEQFF. The CDR3 bases are TGCGCCAGCAGTGAAATTCAAAACAATGAGCAGTTCTTC.

The chain uses TRBV6-5 and TRBJ1-2; D may be TRBD1 (6 bases). The CDR3 is made up of 14 amino acids. Germline-derived CDR1 and CDR2 are MNHEY and SVGAGI. V was pared by 2 bases and J by 6 bases, with 13 bases between. CDR3 sequence reads: CASSYRGGGDGYTF. For the CDR3, the DNA is TGTGCCAGCAGTTACCGGGGCGGGGGCGATGGCTACACCTTC.

A remark on this clone: Distinct nucleotide sequences in the sample also encode this CDR3. The chain combines TRBV6-6 with TRBJ2-7, with 7 bases aligning to TRBD1. The CDR3 is 15 residues long. Germline V gene sequence: CDR1 MNHNY, CDR2 SVGAGI (reference sequence). Trimming at V came to 6 bases and at J to 2 bases, leaving 10 bases not matched to a gene. CDR3 DNA sequence: TGTGCCAGCAGCCCAAGACAGGGTGCAGCCTACGAGCAGTACTTC. Protein product: CASSPRQGAAYEQYF.

The chain links TRBV11-1 to TRBJ2-7; a possible D gene is TRBD1 (6 bases). There are 14 residues in the CDR3. The V gene's germline CDR1 is SGHAT and CDR2 FQDESV (reference sequence). Deletions cut 5 bases from V and 0 bases from J, with 11 bases between. In DNA, the CDR3 is TGTGCCAGCAGCCGCGGACAGAGCTCCTACGAGCAGTACTTC. Encoded protein: CASSRGQSSYEQYF.

V is TRBV2 and J is TRBJ2-5; TRBD2 might be the D (6 bases). The CDR3 contains 12 residues. V gave up 9 bases and J gave up 2 bases, with 10 bases separating them. The V gene's germline CDR1 is SNHLY and CDR2 FYNNEI. The CDR3 region is CASRDSQETQYF. CDR3 DNA sequence: TGTGCCAGTCGGGACTCACAAGAGACCCAGTACTTC.

The table lists this clone with a count of one. V is TRBV5-1 and J is TRBJ1-1; the D is unclear. V lost 0 bases and J lost 4, with 13 bases in between. Germline V gene sequence: CDR1 SGHRS, CDR2 YFSETQ. This CDR3 contains 15 residues. The DNA of the CDR3 is TGCGCCAGCAGCTTGGGAACACCGCGGGGCACTGAAGCTTTCTTT. It codes for CASSLGTPRGTEAFF.

This chain links TRBV6-5 with TRBJ1-1; D remains ambiguous. The CDR3 sequence is 14 residues long. The V gene lost 2 bases and the J gene lost 1 base, with 8 bases spanning the gap. Germline CDR1 and CDR2: MNHEY and SVGAGI. The CDR3 coding sequence is TGTGCCAGCAGTTACGGGATGGAGAACACTGAAGCTTTCTTT. Translating gives CASSYGMENTEAFF.

This clone was counted between two and nine times. J is TRBJ2-7 and V is TRBV5-1; TRBD2 matches 8 bases. The CDR3 covers 16 residues. Per the germline V gene, CDR1 is SGHRS and CDR2 is YFSETQ. The V and J ends lost 3 bases and 6 bases, in that order; junction bases with no gene match: 14. CDR3 in DNA: TGCGCCAGCAGCTCCTCCGCCTCGACTAGCGCGGGCGAGCAGTACTTC. This gives the protein CASSSSASTSAGEQYF. The variable domain in full, completed from reference TRBV5-1 and TRBJ2-7, reads KAGVTQTPRYLIKTRGQQVTLSCSPISGHRSVSWYQQTPGQGLQFLFEYFSETQRNKGNFPGRFSGRQFSNSRSEMNVSTLELGDSALYLCASSSSASTSAGEQYFGPGTRLTVT.

This chain joins TRBV12-5 and TRBJ1-5; D might be TRBD1 (5 bases). Between the trimmed V and J ends, which lost 0 bases and 5 bases, there was a span of 11 bases. Germline V gene data show CDR1 as LGHNT and CDR2 as FRNRAP. The length of the CDR3 is 15 residues. CDR3 bases: TGTGCTAGTGGTTTGGTACTAGGCAGGGATCAGCCCCAGCATTTT. This sequence encodes CASGLVLGRDQPQHF.

The chain combines TRBV11-2 with TRBJ2-5; D call uncertain. The CDR3 consists of 11 residues. V was shortened by 1 base and J by 5 bases, with 2 bases between the two germline ends. CDR1 and CDR2 from the germline V gene are SGHAT and FQNNGV. CDR3: CASSLAETQYF. The CDR3 DNA sequence: TGTGCCAGCAGCTTAGCGGAGACCCAGTACTTC. The full variable domain, completed using reference TRBV11-2 and TRBJ2-5, is EAGVAQSPRYKIIEKRQSVAFWCNPISGHATLYWYQQILGQGPKLLIQFQNNGVVDDSQLPKDRFSAERLKGVDSTLKIQPAKLEDSAVYLCASSLAETQYFGPGTRLLVL.

This sequence joins TRBV18 and TRBJ2-1; 13 positions agree with TRBD2. V shed 3 bases and J 7 bases; nucleotides not matched to a gene: 9. CDR1 KGHSH and CDR2 LQKENI come from the germline V gene. CDR3 length equals 17 residues. CDR3 sequence reads: CASSPPQLAGGGNEQFF. In nucleotides, the CDR3 is TGTGCCAGCTCACCTCCACAACTAGCGGGAGGGGGAAATGAGCAGTTCTTC.

This chain uses TRBV28 with TRBJ1-5; a weak D match, TRBD1 (6 bases). V was trimmed by 3 bases and J by 5 bases, leaving 14 bases between them. This CDR3 has 15 amino acids. Germline V gives CDR1 MDHEN, CDR2 SYDVKM. In nucleotides, the CDR3 is TGTGCCAGCAGTTTTTTTGGACAGACATATCAGCCCCAGCATTTT. Protein: CASSFFGQTYQPQHF.